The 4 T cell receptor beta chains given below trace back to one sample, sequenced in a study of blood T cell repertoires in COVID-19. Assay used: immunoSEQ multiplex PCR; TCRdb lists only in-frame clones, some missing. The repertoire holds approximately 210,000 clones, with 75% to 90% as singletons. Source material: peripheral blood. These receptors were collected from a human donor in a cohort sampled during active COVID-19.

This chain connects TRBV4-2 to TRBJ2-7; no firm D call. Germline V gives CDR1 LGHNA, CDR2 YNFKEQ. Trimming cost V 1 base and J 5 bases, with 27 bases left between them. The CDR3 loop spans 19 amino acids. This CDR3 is CASSQGSPDLMVVRNEQYF. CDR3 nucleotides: TGTGCCAGCAGCCAAGGATCGCCCGATCTCATGGTAGTGAGAAACGAGCAGTACTTC.

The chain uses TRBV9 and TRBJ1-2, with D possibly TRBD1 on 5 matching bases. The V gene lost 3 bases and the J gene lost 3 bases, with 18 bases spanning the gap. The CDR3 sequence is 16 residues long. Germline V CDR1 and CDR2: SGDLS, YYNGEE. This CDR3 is CASSAFPGGVDYGYTF. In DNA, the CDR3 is TGTGCCAGCAGCGCATTCCCGGGGGGGGTCGACTATGGCTACACCTTC.

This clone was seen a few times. CDR3 DNA sequence: TGTGCCAGCAGCCAAGTGTCCGGGAGTACGAACACCGGGGAGCTGTTTTTT. It is translated as CASSQVSGSTNTGELFF. The V gene is TRBV3-1 (or the pseudogene TRBV3-2), the J gene TRBJ2-2, with TRBD2 as a possible D gene (6 bases). Trimming left V 1 base short and J 0 bases short, with 12 bases between. The CDR3 consists of 17 residues. CDR1 and CDR2 from the germline V gene are LGHDT and YNNKEL (reference sequence).

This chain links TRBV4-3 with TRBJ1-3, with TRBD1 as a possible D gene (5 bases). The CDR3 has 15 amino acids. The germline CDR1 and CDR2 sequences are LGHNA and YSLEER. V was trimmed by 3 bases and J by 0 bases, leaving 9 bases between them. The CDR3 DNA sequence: TGCGCCAGCAGCCACCTGGACAACTCTGGAAACACCATATATTTT. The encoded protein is CASSHLDNSGNTIYF.